A selection of T cell receptor beta chains follows, all from one sample in a study of T cells in tuberculosis. The repertoire was sequenced with immunoSEQ multiplex PCR; TCRdb's copy has only in-frame clones and lacks some. Of about 33,000 clones listed, about 90% are singletons. Sequencing was performed on PBMCs, taken at tuberculosis diagnosis. The origin of the receptors is an adult with tuberculosis. Some clones in this sample may be carry-over from other donors' samples. Both conserved end residues are part of each CDR3. The D gene is left open where the match is weak. Where a row states a size, it is once, few, many or the class of an expanded clone; other rows omit it.

clone size: NA
V gene: TRBV5-1
D gene: TRBD1
J gene: TRBJ2-7
CDR3 protein: CASNPLPGTGSYEQYF
CDR3 DNA: TGCGCCAGCAATCCCTTGCCCGGGACAGGTTCCTACGAGCAGTACTTC

clone size: NA
V gene: TRBV6-1
D gene: TRBD1
J gene: TRBJ2-7
CDR3 protein: CASSAQRTGRNEQYF
CDR3 DNA: TGTGCCAGCAGCGCGCAGAGGACAGGGAGGAACGAGCAGTACTTC

clone size: NA
V gene: TRBV7-9
D gene: NA
J gene: TRBJ1-2
CDR3 protein: CASSLAQQAGYTF
CDR3 DNA: TGTGCCAGCAGCTTAGCACAGCAGGCTGGCTACACCTTC

clone size: NA
V gene: TRBV6-6
D gene: TRBD1
J gene: TRBJ1-1
CDR3 protein: CASNWGQGPTEAFF
CDR3 DNA: TGTGCCAGCAACTGGGGACAGGGGCCCACTGAAGCTTTCTTT

clone size: once
V gene: TRBV19
D gene: NA
J gene: TRBJ2-7
CDR3 protein: CASSINRAAYEQYF
CDR3 DNA: TGTGCCAGTAGTATAAACAGGGCAGCCTACGAGCAGTACTTC

clone size: NA
V gene: TRBV4-1
D gene: TRBD1
J gene: TRBJ1-4
CDR3 protein: CASSLNRGATNEKLFF
CDR3 DNA: TGCGCCAGCAGTTTAAACAGGGGGGCGACTAATGAAAAACTGTTTTTT

clone size: NA
V gene: TRBV7-6
D gene: TRBD2
J gene: TRBJ2-1
CDR3 protein: CASSLLLAGGSSSYNEQFF
CDR3 DNA: TGTGCCAGCAGCTTACTTCTAGCGGGGGGGAGCAGCTCCTACAATGAGCAGTTCTTC

clone size: NA
V gene: TRBV6-1
D gene: NA
J gene: TRBJ2-5
CDR3 protein: CASSAGEPQETQYF
CDR3 DNA: TGTGCCAGCAGTGCAGGGGAGCCCCAAGAGACCCAGTACTTC

clone size: NA
V gene: TRBV6-6
D gene: TRBD1
J gene: TRBJ1-2
CDR3 protein: CASSEDRVYGYTF
CDR3 DNA: TGTGCCAGCAGCGAAGACAGGGTCTATGGCTACACCTTC

clone size: NA
V gene: TRBV21-1
D gene: NA
J gene: TRBJ2-7
CDR3 protein: CASSLRPGQVSYEQYF
CDR3 DNA: TGTGCCAGCAGCCTTAGGCCGGGACAGGTGTCCTACGAGCAGTACTTC

clone size: NA
V gene: TRBV6-1
D gene: NA
J gene: TRBJ1-2
CDR3 protein: CASSEDLTATVGYTF
CDR3 DNA: TGTGCCAGCAGTGAAGATCTGACGGCGACAGTGGGCTACACCTTC

clone size: few
V gene: TRBV4-1
D gene: NA
J gene: TRBJ1-2
CDR3 protein: CASSQVGDRNHGYTF
CDR3 DNA: TGCGCCAGCAGCCAAGTGGGAGACAGGAACCATGGCTACACCTTC

clone size: NA
V gene: TRBV29-1
D gene: TRBD1
J gene: TRBJ1-2
CDR3 protein: CSVEPGAPGQLANYGYTF
CDR3 DNA: TGCAGCGTTGAACCGGGGGCACCGGGACAGCTTGCTAACTATGGCTACACCTTC

clone size: NA
V gene: TRBV2
D gene: NA
J gene: TRBJ2-7
CDR3 protein: CASSAGVGEQYF
CDR3 DNA: TGTGCCAGCAGCGCCGGAGTCGGAGAGCAGTACTTC

clone size: NA
V gene: TRBV27
D gene: NA
J gene: TRBJ2-3
CDR3 protein: CASSLAPHLQRDPITDTQYF
CDR3 DNA: TGTGCCAGCAGTTTAGCTCCCCACTTACAGAGAGATCCTATCACAGATACGCAGTATTTT

clone size: NA
V gene: TRBV23-1
D gene: NA
J gene: TRBJ1-3
CDR3 protein: CASSHGGDRGNTIYF
CDR3 DNA: TGCGCCAGCAGTCACGGAGGAGACCGTGGAAACACCATATATTTT

clone size: NA
V gene: TRBV5-1
D gene: NA
J gene: TRBJ1-1
CDR3 protein: CASSERQLLNTEAFF
CDR3 DNA: TGCGCCAGCAGCGAGAGACAGTTATTGAACACTGAAGCTTTCTTT

clone size: NA
V gene: TRBV5-1
D gene: NA
J gene: TRBJ1-2
CDR3 protein: CASSLSTPYGYTF
CDR3 DNA: TGCGCCAGCAGCTTATCAACACCCTATGGCTACACCTTC